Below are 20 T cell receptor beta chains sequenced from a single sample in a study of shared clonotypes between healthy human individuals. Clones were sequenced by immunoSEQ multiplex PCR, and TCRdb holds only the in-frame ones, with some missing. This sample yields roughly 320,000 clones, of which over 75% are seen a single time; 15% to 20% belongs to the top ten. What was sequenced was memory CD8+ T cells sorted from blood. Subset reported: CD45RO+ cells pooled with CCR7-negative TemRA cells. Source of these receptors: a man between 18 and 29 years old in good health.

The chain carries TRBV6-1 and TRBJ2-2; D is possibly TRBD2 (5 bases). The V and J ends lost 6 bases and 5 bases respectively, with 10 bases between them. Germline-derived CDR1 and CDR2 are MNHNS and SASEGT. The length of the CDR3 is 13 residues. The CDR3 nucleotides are TGTGCCAGCAGCGGACTCCGAACCGGGGAGCTGTTTTTT. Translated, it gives CASSGLRTGELFF.

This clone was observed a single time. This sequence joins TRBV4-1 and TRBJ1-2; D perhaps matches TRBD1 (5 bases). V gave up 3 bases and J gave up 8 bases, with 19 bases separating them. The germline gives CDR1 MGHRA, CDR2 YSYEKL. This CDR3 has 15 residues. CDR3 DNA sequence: TGCGCCAGCAGCCATGACCCGACAGTGGGGCTAGGCTACACCTTC. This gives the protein CASSHDPTVGLGYTF.

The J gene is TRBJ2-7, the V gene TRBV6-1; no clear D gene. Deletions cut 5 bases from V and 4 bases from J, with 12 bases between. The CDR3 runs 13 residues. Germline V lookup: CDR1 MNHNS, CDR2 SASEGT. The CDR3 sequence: CASSKTLLYEQYF. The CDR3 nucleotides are TGTGCCAGCAGTAAAACCCTTCTTTACGAGCAGTACTTC.

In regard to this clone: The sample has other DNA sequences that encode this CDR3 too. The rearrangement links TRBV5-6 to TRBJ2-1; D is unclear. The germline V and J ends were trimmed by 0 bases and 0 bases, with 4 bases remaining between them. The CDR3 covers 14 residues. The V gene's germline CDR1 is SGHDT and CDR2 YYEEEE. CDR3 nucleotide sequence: TGTGCCAGCAGCTTGGGAGGCTCCTACAATGAGCAGTTCTTC. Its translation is CASSLGGSYNEQFF.

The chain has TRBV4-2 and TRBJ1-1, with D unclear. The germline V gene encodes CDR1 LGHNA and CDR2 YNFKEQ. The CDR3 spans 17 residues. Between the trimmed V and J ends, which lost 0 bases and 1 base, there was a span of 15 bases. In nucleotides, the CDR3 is TGTGCCAGCAGCCAAGATTGGAGGCGCGGAGGGAACACTGAAGCTTTCTTT. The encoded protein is CASSQDWRRGGNTEAFF.

CDR3 DNA: TGTGCTAGTGGTTTGCCGCCAACACTAGCGCCACCATACAATGAGCAGTTCTTC. It translates to CASGLPPTLAPPYNEQFF. The rearrangement uses TRBV12-5 and TRBJ2-1; TRBD2 aligns across 7 bases. With V trimmed by 2 bases and J by 4 bases, 14 bases remained unmatched. The CDR3 length is 18 residues. Germline CDR1 LGHNT, CDR2 FRNRAP. Full variable domain (missing parts from reference TRBV12-5 and TRBJ2-1): DARVTQTPRHKVTEMGQEVTMRCQPILGHNTVFWYRQTMMQGLELLAYFRNRAPLDDSGMPKDRFSAEMPDATLATLKIQPSEPRDSAVYFCASGLPPTLAPPYNEQFFGPGTRLTVL.

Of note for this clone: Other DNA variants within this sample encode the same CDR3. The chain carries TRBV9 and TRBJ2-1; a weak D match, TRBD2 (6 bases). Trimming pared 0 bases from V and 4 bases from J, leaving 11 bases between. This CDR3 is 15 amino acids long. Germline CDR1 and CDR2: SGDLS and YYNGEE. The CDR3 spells CASSVGGDSYNEQFF. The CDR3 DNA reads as TGTGCCAGCAGCGTAGGGGGGGATTCGTACAATGAGCAGTTCTTC.

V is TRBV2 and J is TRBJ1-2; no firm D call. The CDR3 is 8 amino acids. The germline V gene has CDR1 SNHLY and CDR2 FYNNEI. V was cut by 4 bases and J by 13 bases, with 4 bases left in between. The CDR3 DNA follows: TGTGCCAGCAGTGCTCCCACCTTC. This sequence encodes CASSAPTF.

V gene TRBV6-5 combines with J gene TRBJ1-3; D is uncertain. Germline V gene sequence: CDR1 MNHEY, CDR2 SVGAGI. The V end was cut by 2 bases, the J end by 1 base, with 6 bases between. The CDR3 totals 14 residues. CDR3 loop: CASSYAGSGNTIYF. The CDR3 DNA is TGTGCCAGCAGTTACGCAGGTTCTGGAAACACCATATATTTT.

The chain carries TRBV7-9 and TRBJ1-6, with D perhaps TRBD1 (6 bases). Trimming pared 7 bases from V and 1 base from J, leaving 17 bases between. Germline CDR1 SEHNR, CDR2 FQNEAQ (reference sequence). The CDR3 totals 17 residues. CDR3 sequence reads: CASTPKGRGSYNSPLHF. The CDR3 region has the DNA TGTGCCAGCACCCCGAAGGGCAGGGGATCCTATAATTCACCCCTCCACTTT. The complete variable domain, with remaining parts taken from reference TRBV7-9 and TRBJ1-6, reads DTGVSQNPRHKITKRGQNVTFRCDPISEHNRLYWYRQTLGQGPEFLTYFQNEAQLEKSRLLSDRFSAERPKGSFSTLEIQRTEQGDSAMYLCASTPKGRGSYNSPLHFGNGTRLTVT.

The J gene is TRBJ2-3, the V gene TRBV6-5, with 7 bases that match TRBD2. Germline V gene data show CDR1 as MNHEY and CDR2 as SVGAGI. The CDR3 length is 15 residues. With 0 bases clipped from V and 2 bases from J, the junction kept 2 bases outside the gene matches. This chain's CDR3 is CASSYSRLATDTQYF. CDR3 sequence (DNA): TGTGCCAGCAGTTACTCCCGACTAGCCACAGATACGCAGTATTTT.

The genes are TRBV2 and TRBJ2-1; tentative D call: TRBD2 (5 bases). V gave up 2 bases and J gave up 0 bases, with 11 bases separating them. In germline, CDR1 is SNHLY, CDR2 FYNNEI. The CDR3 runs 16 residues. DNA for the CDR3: TGTGCCAGCAGTGAATGGCTAGCCAGCTCCTACAATGAGCAGTTCTTC. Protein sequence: CASSEWLASSYNEQFF.

This chain's CDR3 is CASSDRGLGSYNEQFF. CDR3 coding DNA: TGTGCCAGCTCTGACAGGGGGCTTGGCTCCTACAATGAGCAGTTCTTC. The chain carries TRBV9 and TRBJ2-1; TRBD1 agrees at 10 bases. Trimming at V came to 7 bases and at J to 0 bases, leaving 7 bases not matched to a gene. Per the germline V gene, CDR1 is SGDLS and CDR2 is YYNGEE. The CDR3 runs to 16 residues.

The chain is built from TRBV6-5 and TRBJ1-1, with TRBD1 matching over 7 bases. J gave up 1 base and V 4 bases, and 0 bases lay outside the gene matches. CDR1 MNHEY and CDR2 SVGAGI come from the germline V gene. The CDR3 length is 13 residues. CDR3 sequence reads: CASSWDRNTEAFF. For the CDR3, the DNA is TGTGCCAGCAGTTGGGACAGGAACACTGAAGCTTTCTTT.

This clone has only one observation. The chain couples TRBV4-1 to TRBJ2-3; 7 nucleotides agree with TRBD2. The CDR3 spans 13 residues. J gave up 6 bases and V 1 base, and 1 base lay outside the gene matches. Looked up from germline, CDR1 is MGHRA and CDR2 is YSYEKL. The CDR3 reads CASSQVGGDTQYF. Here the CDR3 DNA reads TGCGCCAGCAGCCAAGTCGGGGGGGATACGCAGTATTTT.

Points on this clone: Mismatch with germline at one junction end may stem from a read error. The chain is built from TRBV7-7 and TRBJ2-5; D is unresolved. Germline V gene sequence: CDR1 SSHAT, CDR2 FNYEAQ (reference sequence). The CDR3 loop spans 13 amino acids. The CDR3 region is CASSLETGETQYF. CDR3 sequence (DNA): TGTGCTAGCAGCTTAGAGACCGGGGAGACCCAGTACTTC.

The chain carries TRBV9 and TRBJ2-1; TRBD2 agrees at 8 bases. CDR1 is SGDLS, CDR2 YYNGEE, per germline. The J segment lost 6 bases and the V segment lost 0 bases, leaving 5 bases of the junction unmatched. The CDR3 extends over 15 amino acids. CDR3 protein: CASSVVSGTSNEQFF. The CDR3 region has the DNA TGTGCCAGCAGCGTAGTTAGCGGGACCTCCAATGAGCAGTTCTTC.

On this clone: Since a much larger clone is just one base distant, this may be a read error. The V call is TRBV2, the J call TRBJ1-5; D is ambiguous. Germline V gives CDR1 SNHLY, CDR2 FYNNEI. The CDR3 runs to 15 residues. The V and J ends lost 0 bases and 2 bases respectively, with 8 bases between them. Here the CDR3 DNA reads TGTGCCAGCAGTGAAGCAGGGCATGGCAATCAGCCCCAGCATTTT. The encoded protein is CASSEAGHGNQPQHF.

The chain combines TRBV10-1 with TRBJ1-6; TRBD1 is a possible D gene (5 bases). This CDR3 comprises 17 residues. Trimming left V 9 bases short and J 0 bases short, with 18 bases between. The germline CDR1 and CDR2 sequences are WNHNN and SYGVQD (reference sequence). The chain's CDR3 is CARAEDTQHSYNSPLHF. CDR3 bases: TGCGCCAGGGCTGAGGACACCCAGCACTCCTATAATTCACCCCTCCACTTT.

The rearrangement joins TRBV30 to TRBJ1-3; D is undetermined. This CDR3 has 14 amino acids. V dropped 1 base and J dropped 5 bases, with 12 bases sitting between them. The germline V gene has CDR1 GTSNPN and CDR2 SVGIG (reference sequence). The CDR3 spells CAWSAKSDRNTIYF. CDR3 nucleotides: TGTGCCTGGAGTGCCAAGTCAGATCGAAACACCATATATTTT.